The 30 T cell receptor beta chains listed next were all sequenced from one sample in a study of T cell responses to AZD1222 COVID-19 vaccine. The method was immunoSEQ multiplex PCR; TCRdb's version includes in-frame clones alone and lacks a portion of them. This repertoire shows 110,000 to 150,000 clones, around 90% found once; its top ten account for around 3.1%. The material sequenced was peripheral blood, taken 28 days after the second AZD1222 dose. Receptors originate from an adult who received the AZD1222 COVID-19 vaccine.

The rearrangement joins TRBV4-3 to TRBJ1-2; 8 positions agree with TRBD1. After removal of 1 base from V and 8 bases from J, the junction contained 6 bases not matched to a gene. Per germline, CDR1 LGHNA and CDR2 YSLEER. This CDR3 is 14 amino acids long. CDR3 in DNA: TGCGCCAGCAGCCAAGCCGGGACAGGAGGAGGCTACACCTTC. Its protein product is CASSQAGTGGGYTF.

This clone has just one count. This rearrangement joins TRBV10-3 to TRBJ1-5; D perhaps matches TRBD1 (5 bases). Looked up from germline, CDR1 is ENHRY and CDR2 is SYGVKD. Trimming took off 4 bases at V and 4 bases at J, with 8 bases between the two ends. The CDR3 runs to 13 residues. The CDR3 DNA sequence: TGTGCCATCAGTGGACAGCAGAATCAGCCCCAGCATTTT. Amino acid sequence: CAISGQQNQPQHF.

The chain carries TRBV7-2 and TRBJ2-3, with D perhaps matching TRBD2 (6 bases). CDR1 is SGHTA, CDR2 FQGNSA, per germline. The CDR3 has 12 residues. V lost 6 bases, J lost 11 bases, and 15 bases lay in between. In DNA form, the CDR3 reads TGTGCCAGCAGTCAAGGTGGAGGGTGGCAGTATTTT. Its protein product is CASSQGGGWQYF.

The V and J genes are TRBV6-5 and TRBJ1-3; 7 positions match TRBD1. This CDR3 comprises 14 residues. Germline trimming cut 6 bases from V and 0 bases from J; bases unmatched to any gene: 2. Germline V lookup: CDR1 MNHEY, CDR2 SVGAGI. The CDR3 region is CASRAGGSGNTIYF. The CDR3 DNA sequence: TGTGCCAGCAGGGCAGGGGGCTCTGGAAACACCATATATTTT.

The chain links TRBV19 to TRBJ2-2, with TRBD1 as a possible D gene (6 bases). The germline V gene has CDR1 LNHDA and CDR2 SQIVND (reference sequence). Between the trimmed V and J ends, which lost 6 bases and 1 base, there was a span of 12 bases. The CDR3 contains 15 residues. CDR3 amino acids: CASRGGELNTGELFF. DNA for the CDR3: TGTGCCAGTAGAGGGGGAGAACTGAACACCGGGGAGCTGTTTTTT.

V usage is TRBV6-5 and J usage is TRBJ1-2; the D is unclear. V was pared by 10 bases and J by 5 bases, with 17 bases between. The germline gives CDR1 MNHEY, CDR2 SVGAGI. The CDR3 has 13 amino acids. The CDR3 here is CATVSRSSYGYTF. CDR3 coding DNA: TGTGCCACCGTCTCCCGCAGTTCATATGGCTACACCTTC.

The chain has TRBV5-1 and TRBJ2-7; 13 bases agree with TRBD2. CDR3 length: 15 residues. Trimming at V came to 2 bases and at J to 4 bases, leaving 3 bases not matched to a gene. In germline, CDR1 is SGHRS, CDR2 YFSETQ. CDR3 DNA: TGCGCCAGCAGCTTTGGACTAGCGGGAGTATACGAGCAGTACTTC. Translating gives CASSFGLAGVYEQYF.

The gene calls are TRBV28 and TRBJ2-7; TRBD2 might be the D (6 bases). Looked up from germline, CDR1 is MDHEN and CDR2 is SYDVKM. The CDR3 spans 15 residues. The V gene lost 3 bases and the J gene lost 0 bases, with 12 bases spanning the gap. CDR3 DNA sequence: TGTGCCAGCAGTTTTTTCGGCGGGGTCTCCTACGAGCAGTACTTC. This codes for CASSFFGGVSYEQYF. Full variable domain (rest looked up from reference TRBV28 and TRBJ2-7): DVKVTQSSRYLVKRTGEKVFLECVQDMDHENMFWYRQDPGLGLRLIYFSYDVKMKEKGDIPEGYSVSREKKERFSLILESASTNQTSMYLCASSFFGGVSYEQYFGPGTRLTVT.

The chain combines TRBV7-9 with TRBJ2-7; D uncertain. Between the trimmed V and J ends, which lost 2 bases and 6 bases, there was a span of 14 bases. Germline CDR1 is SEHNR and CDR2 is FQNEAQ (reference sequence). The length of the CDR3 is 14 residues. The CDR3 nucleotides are TGTGCCAGCAGCTTACAGGCATTACAAGCCGAGCAGTACTTC. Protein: CASSLQALQAEQYF.

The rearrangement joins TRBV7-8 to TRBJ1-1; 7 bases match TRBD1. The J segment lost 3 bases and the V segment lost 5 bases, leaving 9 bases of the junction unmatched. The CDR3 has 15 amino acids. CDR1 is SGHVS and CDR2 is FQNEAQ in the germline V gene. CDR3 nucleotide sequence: TGTGCCAGCAGCCCAACGACAGGGCGGTACACTGAAGCTTTCTTT. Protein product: CASSPTTGRYTEAFF.

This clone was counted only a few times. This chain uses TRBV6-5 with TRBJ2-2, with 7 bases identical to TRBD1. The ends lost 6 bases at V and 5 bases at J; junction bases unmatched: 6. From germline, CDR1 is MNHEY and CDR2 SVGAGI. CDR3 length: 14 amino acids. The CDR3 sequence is CASSATGWTGELFF. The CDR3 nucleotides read TGTGCCAGCAGCGCGACAGGGTGGACCGGGGAGCTGTTTTTT.

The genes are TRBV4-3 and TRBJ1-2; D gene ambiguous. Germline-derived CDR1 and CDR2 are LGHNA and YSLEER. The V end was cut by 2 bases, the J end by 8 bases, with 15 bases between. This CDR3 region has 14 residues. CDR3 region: CASSQNDELAGYTF. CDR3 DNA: TGCGCCAGCAGCCAAAATGACGAGCTCGCCGGCTACACCTTC.

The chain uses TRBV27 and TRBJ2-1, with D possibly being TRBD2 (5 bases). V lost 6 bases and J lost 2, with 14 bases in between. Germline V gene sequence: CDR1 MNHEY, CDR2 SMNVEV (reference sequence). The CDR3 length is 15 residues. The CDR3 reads CASRTRNNPYNEQFF. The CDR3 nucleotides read TGTGCCAGCAGAACTAGGAATAATCCCTACAATGAGCAGTTCTTC.

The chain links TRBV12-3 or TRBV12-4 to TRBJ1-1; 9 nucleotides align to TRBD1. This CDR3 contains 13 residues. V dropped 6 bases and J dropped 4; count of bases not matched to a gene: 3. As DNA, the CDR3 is TGTGCCAGCAGCGCGACAGGGGGCACTGAAGCTTTCTTT. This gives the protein CASSATGGTEAFF.

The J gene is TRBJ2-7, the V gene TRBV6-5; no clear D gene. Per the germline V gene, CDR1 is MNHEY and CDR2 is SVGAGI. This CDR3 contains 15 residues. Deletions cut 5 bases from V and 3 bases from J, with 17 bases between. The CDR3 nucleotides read TGTGCCAGCAGTCCCGACACTAACTTTTTCTACGAGCAGTACTTC. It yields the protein CASSPDTNFFYEQYF.

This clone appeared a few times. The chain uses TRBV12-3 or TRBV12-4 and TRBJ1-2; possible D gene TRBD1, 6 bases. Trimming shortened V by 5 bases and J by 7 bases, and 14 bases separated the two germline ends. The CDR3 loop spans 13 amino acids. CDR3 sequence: CASSMDSHGGYTF. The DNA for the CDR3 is TGTGCCAGCAGTATGGACAGTCATGGTGGCTACACCTTC.

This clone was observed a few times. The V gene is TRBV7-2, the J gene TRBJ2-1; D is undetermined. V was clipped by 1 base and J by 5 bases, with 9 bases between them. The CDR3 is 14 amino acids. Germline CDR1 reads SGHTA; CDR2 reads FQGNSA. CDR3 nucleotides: TGTGCCAGCAGCTTAGTTTTGGTTAACAATGAGCAGTTCTTC. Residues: CASSLVLVNNEQFF.

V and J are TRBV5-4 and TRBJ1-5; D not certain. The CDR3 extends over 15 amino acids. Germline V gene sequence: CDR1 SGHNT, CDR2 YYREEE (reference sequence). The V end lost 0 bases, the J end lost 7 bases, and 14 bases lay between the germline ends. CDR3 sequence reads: CASSLGRAGGQPQHF. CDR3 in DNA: TGTGCCAGCAGCTTGGGCCGCGCGGGCGGACAGCCCCAGCATTTT.

CDR3 DNA sequence: TGCAGTGCTAGTTCCCCCGCTAGGGGAGACTCGGAGACCCAGTACTTC. Its translation: CSASSPARGDSETQYF. This chain uses TRBV20-1 with TRBJ2-5; possibly TRBD1 or TRBD2 for D (5 bases each). The CDR3 runs to 16 residues. V lost 3 bases to trimming and J lost 5 bases, with 22 bases between them. Germline CDR1 and CDR2: DFQATT and SNEGSKA (reference sequence).

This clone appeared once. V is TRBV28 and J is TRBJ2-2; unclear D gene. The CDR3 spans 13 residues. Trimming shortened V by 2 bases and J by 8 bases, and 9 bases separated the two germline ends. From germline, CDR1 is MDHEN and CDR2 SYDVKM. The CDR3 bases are TGTGCCAGCAGTTTAGGTGTTGAAGGGGAGCTGTTTTTT. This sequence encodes CASSLGVEGELFF.

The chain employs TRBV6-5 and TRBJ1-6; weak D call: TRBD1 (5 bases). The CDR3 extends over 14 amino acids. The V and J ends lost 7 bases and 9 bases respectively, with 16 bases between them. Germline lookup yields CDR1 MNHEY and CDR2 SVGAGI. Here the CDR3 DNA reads TGTGCCAGCACTATTGCCCAGGGACGTTCACCCCTCCACTTT. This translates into CASTIAQGRSPLHF.

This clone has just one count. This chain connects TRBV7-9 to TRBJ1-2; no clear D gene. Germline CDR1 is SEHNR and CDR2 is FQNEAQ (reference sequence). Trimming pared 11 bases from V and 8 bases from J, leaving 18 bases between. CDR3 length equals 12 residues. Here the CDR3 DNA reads TGTGCCTCCCTCCGAAGGGAAGGGGGCTACACCTTC. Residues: CASLRREGGYTF.

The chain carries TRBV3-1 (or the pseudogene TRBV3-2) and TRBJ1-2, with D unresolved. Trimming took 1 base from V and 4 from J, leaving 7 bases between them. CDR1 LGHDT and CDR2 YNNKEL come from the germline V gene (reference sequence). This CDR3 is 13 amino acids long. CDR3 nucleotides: TGTGCCAGCAGCCAAGGGGGAGTCTATGGCTACACCTTC. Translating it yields CASSQGGVYGYTF.

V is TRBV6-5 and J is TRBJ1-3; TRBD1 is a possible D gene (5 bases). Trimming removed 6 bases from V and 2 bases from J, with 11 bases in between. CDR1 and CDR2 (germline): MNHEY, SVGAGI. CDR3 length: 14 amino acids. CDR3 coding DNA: TGTGCCAGCAGCCCGGGGCTGGCTGGAAACACCATATATTTT. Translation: CASSPGLAGNTIYF.

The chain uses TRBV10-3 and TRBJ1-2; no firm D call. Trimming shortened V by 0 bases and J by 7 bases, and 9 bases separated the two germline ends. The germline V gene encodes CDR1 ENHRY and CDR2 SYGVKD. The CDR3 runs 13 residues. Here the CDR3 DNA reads TGTGCCATCAGTGAGTCGAGGACGATTGGCTACACCTTC. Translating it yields CAISESRTIGYTF.

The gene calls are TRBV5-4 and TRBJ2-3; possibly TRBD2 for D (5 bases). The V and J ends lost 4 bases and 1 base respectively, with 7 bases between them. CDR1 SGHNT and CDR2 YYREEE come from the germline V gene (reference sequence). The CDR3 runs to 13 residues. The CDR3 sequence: CASSVGGTDTQYF. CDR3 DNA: TGTGCCAGCAGCGTCGGGGGCACAGATACGCAGTATTTT.

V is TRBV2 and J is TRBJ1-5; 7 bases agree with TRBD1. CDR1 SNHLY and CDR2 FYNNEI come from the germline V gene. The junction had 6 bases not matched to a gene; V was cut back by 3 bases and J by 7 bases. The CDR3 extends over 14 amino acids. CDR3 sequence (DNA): TGTGCCAGCAGTGACATCGACAGGGCCCAGCCCCAGCATTTT. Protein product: CASSDIDRAQPQHF. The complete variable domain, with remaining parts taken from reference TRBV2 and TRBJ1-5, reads EPEVTQTPSHQVTQMGQEVILRCVPISNHLYFYWYRQILGQKVEFLVSFYNNEISEKSEIFDDQFSVERPDGSNFTLKIRSTKLEDSAMYFCASSDIDRAQPQHFGDGTRLSIL.

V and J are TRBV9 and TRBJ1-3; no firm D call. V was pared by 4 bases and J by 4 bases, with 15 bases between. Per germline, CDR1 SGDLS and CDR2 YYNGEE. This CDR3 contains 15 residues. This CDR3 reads CASSPEGARGNTIYF. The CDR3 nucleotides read TGTGCCAGCAGCCCTGAAGGCGCTCGGGGAAACACCATATATTTT.

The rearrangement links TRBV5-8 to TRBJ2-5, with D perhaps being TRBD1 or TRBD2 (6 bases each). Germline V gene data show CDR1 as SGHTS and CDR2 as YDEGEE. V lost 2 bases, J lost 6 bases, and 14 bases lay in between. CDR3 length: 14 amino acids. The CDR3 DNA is TGTGCCAGCAGCTTCCCCGGGGGCGTAAAGACCCAGTACTTC. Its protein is CASSFPGGVKTQYF.

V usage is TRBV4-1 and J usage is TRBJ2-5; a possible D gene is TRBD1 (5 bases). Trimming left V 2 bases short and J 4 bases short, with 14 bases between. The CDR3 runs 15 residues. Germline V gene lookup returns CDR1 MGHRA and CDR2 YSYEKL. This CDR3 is CASSQNLVGAETQYF. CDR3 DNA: TGCGCCAGCAGCCAAAACCTTGTTGGGGCAGAGACCCAGTACTTC.